This is a list of T cell receptor beta chains from one sample in a study of vaccination effects on CD4 cells after COVID-19. No antigen has been assigned to these receptors. Clones were sequenced by immunoSEQ multiplex PCR, and TCRdb holds only the in-frame ones, with some missing. This table holds around 27,000 clones, about 62% found once. The material sequenced was CD4+ T cells from PBMCs cultured without peptide, taken before COVID-19 vaccination. The receptors here all came from a human donor who received a COVID-19 vaccine. The CDR3 runs from the conserved cysteine through the conserved F or W. Each record gives: V gene, clone size, J gene, D gene, CDR3 DNA, CDR3 protein. A D gene is named only where the DNA matches it firmly. The size field is filled for only some rows; it gives once, few, many or a size class.

TRBV3-1/TRBV3-2	-	TRBJ2-5	TRBD2	TGTGCCAGCAGCCAAGAGGTAATAGCGGGAGTATTAGAGACCCAGTACTTC	CASSQEVIAGVLETQYF
TRBV5-1	-	TRBJ1-6	-	TGCGCCAGCAGCTTGGACGGGAGCTCTAATTCACCCCTCCACTTT	CASSLDGSSNSPLHF
TRBV5-6	-	TRBJ1-2	-	TGTGCCAGCAGCTTGGAGAGTGGCTACACCTTC	CASSLESGYTF
TRBV5-1	-	TRBJ2-7	-	TGCGCCAGCAGCTTGGTCCCCACGAGGGATGTCTCCTACGAGCAGTACTTC	CASSLVPTRDVSYEQYF
TRBV3-1/TRBV3-2	-	TRBJ2-1	TRBD2	TGTGCCAGCAGCCGGGAGGGTAATGAGCAGTTCTTC	CASSREGNEQFF
TRBV7-8	few	TRBJ2-1	-	TGTGCCAGCAGCTTCACTCTCCGGGGGATTAATGAGCAGTTCTTC	CASSFTLRGINEQFF
TRBV29-1	-	TRBJ1-3	-	TGCAGCGTTGAAGGGGCTGGGCGGAACACCATATATTTT	CSVEGAGRNTIYF
TRBV10-3	-	TRBJ1-5	TRBD1	TGTGCCATAGGACAGGGACGCAATCAGCCCCAGCATTTT	CAIGQGRNQPQHF
TRBV7-9	-	TRBJ1-1	-	TGTGCCAGCAGCTTAGGAGGGACGGAAAATTTGAACACTGAAGCTTTCTTT	CASSLGGTENLNTEAFF
TRBV10-3	-	TRBJ2-1	TRBD1	TGTGCCATCAGGGCACAGGGGAGCTCCTACAATGAGCAGTTCTTC	CAIRAQGSSYNEQFF
TRBV27	-	TRBJ2-1	TRBD2	TGTGCCAGCAGTTTATATGCCCTAGCGGGAAATGAGCAGTTCTTC	CASSLYALAGNEQFF
TRBV13	-	TRBJ1-2	TRBD1	TGTGCCAGCAGCTTAGGCAGGGGGCATGACTATGGCTACACCTTC	CASSLGRGHDYGYTF
TRBV12-3/TRBV12-4	-	TRBJ2-7	-	TGTGCCAGCAGTTTGGGCATCTACGAGCAGTACTTC	CASSLGIYEQYF
TRBV10-3	-	TRBJ1-1	-	TGTGCCAACCGGGAGAGTGAGATTAACACTGAAGCTTTCTTT	CANRESEINTEAFF
TRBV18	-	TRBJ2-7	TRBD1	TGTGCCAGCTCACCCAGACAGGGGGCGCTCTACGAGCAGTACTTC	CASSPRQGALYEQYF
TRBV11-2	-	TRBJ1-5	-	TGTGCCAGCAGCTTAGGGGCCGCCCGGCCCCAGCATTTT	CASSLGAARPQHF
TRBV5-1	-	TRBJ2-1	-	TGCGCCAGCAGCTTGGCCTCAGCGTCCAATGAGCAGTTCTTC	CASSLASASNEQFF
TRBV27	once	TRBJ2-5	TRBD1	TGTGCCAGCACAAAGACAGGGTCGGCCCAATACCAAGAGACCCAGTACTTC	CASTKTGSAQYQETQYF
TRBV27	-	TRBJ1-5	-	TGTGCCAGCAGTTCCGTTAGAGGAGACAATCAGCCCCAGCATTTT	CASSSVRGDNQPQHF
TRBV5-1	once	TRBJ2-1	-	TGCGCCAGCAGCGGGGGGACTTACTCCTACAATGAGCAGTTCTTC	CASSGGTYSYNEQFF
TRBV11-2	-	TRBJ2-7	TRBD1	TGTGCCAGCAGCTTAGGTGGTAGGGACAGACACTACGAGCAGTACTTC	CASSLGGRDRHYEQYF
TRBV18	-	TRBJ1-5	-	TGTGCCAGCTCACCAGAATCCAATAGCAATCAGCCCCAGCATTTT	CASSPESNSNQPQHF
TRBV5-5	-	TRBJ1-3	-	TGTGCCAGCAGCTTGGACAGGGCTTTCTCTGGAAACACCATATATTTT	CASSLDRAFSGNTIYF
TRBV18	few	TRBJ2-7	TRBD1	TGTGCCAGCTCACGACCGGGGACAGGGGCCCCCTACGAGCAGTACTTC	CASSRPGTGAPYEQYF
TRBV2	-	TRBJ1-2	-	TGTGCCAGCAGTGAAGACAGAATCAACTATGGCTACACCTTC	CASSEDRINYGYTF
TRBV5-1	few	TRBJ1-2	-	TGCGCCAGCAGCATGGAGGGACACCTTAACTATGGCTACACCTTC	CASSMEGHLNYGYTF
TRBV18	-	TRBJ2-1	-	TGTGCCAGCTCACCACTCCGGGGAAGCTCCTACAATGAGCAGTTCTTC	CASSPLRGSSYNEQFF
TRBV18	-	TRBJ2-1	TRBD2	TGTGCCAGCTCAAAAGGGACTAGCGGGATGGTAAATGAGCAGTTCTTC	CASSKGTSGMVNEQFF
TRBV19	-	TRBJ1-5	TRBD1	TGTGCCAGTAGTACCTACCCGGAGACAGGGGGAGATCAGCCCCAGCATTTT	CASSTYPETGGDQPQHF
TRBV6-1	few	TRBJ2-7	TRBD2	TGTGCCAGCAGTGGGGGGACTAGCGGGAGAGGCCCCTACGAGCAGTACTTC	CASSGGTSGRGPYEQYF
TRBV3-1/TRBV3-2	-	TRBJ2-7	-	TGTGCCAGCAGCCAAGCCCCAGGGAATAGGTACGAGCAGTACTTC	CASSQAPGNRYEQYF
TRBV11-2	-	TRBJ2-1	-	TGTGCCAGCAGCTTAGTAGGCGGACAGTACAATGAGCAGTTCTTC	CASSLVGGQYNEQFF
TRBV24-1	-	TRBJ2-7	TRBD2	TGTGCCACCAGTCACGCTAGCGGGGCGTACGAGCAGTACTTC	CATSHASGAYEQYF
TRBV9	-	TRBJ1-2	TRBD1	TGTGCCAGCAGCGTAGTCGGGACAGGGTATGGCTACACCTTC	CASSVVGTGYGYTF
TRBV4-1	-	TRBJ2-3	-	TGCGCCAGCAGCCAAGAGGTCGCCCCTCCTAGCACAGATACGCAGTATTTT	CASSQEVAPPSTDTQYF
TRBV6-5	-	TRBJ1-5	-	TGTGCCAGCTCCTCAGGGTTCGGTCCCAATCAGCCCCAGCATTTT	CASSSGFGPNQPQHF
TRBV5-6	-	TRBJ1-1	-	TGTGCCAGCAGCAGGAACGACAGGTTCGATAGAGCTTTCTTT	CASSRNDRFDRAFF
TRBV5-1	-	TRBJ1-2	-	TGCGCCAGCAGCTCCGGAGGCAGCCTCATCTATGGCTACACCTTC	CASSSGGSLIYGYTF
TRBV9	-	TRBJ2-1	-	TGTGCCAGCAGCGTATCAGGACTTACCAATGAGCAGTTCTTC	CASSVSGLTNEQFF
TRBV7-9	few	TRBJ2-1	-	TGTGCCAGCAGCTTAGTTGGATTTGGTGAGCAGTTCTTC	CASSLVGFGEQFF
TRBV11-2	-	TRBJ2-5	TRBD2	TGTGCCAGCAGCCTAAGACTAGCGGGTGGTCGGGAGACCCAGTACTTC	CASSLRLAGGRETQYF
TRBV15	-	TRBJ2-7	TRBD1	TGTGCCACCAGCACGGCAGGGGGCGGTAGGTACGAGCAGTACTTC	CATSTAGGGRYEQYF
TRBV18	-	TRBJ2-7	-	TGTGCCAGCTCACCGACAGACCGTAACTACGAGCAGTACTTC	CASSPTDRNYEQYF
TRBV5-1	-	TRBJ2-5	TRBD2	TGCGCCAGCAGCATCGGGACTATTCAAGAGACCCAGTACTTC	CASSIGTIQETQYF
TRBV5-4	-	TRBJ1-2	-	TGTGCCAGCAGCCACGGGACTGGTGGCTACACCTTC	CASSHGTGGYTF
TRBV18	-	TRBJ1-1	-	TGTGCCAGCTCACGTACCACGGGGGGGAACACTGAAGCTTTCTTT	CASSRTTGGNTEAFF
TRBV7-8	-	TRBJ2-2	-	TGTGCCAGCAGCTCGCTGAACACCGGGGAGCTGTTTTTT	CASSSLNTGELFF
TRBV7-9	few	TRBJ2-5	-	TGTGCCAGCAGCTTAGCGTCAGGGAGGGAGACCCAGTACTTC	CASSLASGRETQYF
TRBV4-1	-	TRBJ2-1	TRBD2	TGCGCCAGCAGCCATTCCGGGACTAGCGGGAGTGATGAGCAGTTCTTC	CASSHSGTSGSDEQFF
TRBV19	-	TRBJ1-2	-	TGTGCCAGTAGTATTTCGGACAGTAACTATGGCTACACCTTC	CASSISDSNYGYTF
TRBV2	few	TRBJ2-1	TRBD2	TGTGCCAGGGAGGCTAGCGGCAGTTCCTACAATGAGCAGTTCTTC	CAREASGSSYNEQFF
TRBV6-5	-	TRBJ2-5	-	TGTGCCAGCAGTTACTCGACAGCGGACGGGACCCAGTACTTC	CASSYSTADGTQYF
TRBV28	-	TRBJ2-7	TRBD2	TGTGCCAGCAGCGGGACTAGCGGGGGGGTTTACGAGCAGTACTTC	CASSGTSGGVYEQYF
TRBV6-5	-	TRBJ1-1	TRBD1	TGTGCCAGCAAAAGGACAGGGGAAGCTTTCTTT	CASKRTGEAFF
TRBV5-5	-	TRBJ2-2	-	TGTGCCAGCAGCTCTTGGACGGATAACACCGGGGAGCTGTTTTTT	CASSSWTDNTGELFF
TRBV7-6	few	TRBJ1-2	-	TGTGCCAGCAGCTTATGTAAGCTCCCCTATGGCTACACCTTC	CASSLCKLPYGYTF
TRBV6-1	few	TRBJ2-3	-	TGTGCCAGCAGTGAAGGAAACAGAAACACAGATACGCAGTATTTT	CASSEGNRNTDTQYF
TRBV11-2	-	TRBJ1-1	TRBD1	TGTGCCAGCAGCTCGAGAAGACAGGGACTGAACACTGAAGCTTTCTTT	CASSSRRQGLNTEAFF
TRBV7-6	-	TRBJ2-3	TRBD2	TGTGCCAGCAGCGTTACAGGGACTAGCGGGAGCCCAGATACGCAGTATTTT	CASSVTGTSGSPDTQYF
TRBV18	-	TRBJ1-4	-	TGTGCCAGCTCACCCAGGGCAACTAATGAAAAACTGTTTTTT	CASSPRATNEKLFF